These 20 T cell receptor beta chains came from one sample sequenced in a study of OX40 agonist ivuxolimab in advanced cancers. Here immunoSEQ multiplex PCR was the method, and the copy in TCRdb shows in-frame clones only, minus some. The sample contains around 100,000 clones, around 90% of which appear only once. Sequencing used CD4+ or CD8+ T cells sorted from blood, obtained in a trial of the OX40 agonist ivuxolimab. The receptor source for this set is an adult with an advanced solid tumor such as melanoma, head and neck, liver or kidney cancer.

The V call is TRBV5-1, the J call TRBJ2-5; 8 bases line up with TRBD2. Judging by the DNA end, TRBJ2-7 fits better; the J call may be wrong. CDR3 length: 15 amino acids. Germline CDR1 and CDR2: SGHRS and YFSETQ. Here the CDR3 reads CASSLVSAGGYEQYF. CDR3 nucleotides: TGCGCCAGCAGCTTGGTCTCCGCGGGAGGTTACGAGCAGTACTTC.

The chain couples TRBV28 to TRBJ1-1; D uncertain. The germline CDR1 and CDR2 sequences are MDHEN and SYDVKM. The CDR3 extends over 15 amino acids. Trimming pared 5 bases from V and 1 base from J, leaving 14 bases between. In DNA form, the CDR3 reads TGTGCCAGCAGTGACCAAGGGCACGCGAACACTGAAGCTTTCTTT. Protein sequence: CASSDQGHANTEAFF.

The chain has TRBV19 and TRBJ1-5; unclear D gene. V was pared by 0 bases and J by 1 base, with 10 bases between. Per the germline V gene, CDR1 is LNHDA and CDR2 is SQIVND (reference sequence). The CDR3 sequence is 16 residues long. Here the CDR3 reads CASSIDAGASNQPQHF. CDR3 DNA sequence: TGTGCCAGTAGTATAGATGCGGGAGCGAGCAATCAGCCCCAGCATTTT.

This chain joins TRBV6-1 and TRBJ1-3; D gene unclear. This CDR3 comprises 13 residues. Germline assignment: CDR1 MNHNS and CDR2 SASEGT. The germline V and J ends were trimmed by 3 bases and 9 bases, with 12 bases remaining between them. For the CDR3, the DNA is TGTGCCAGCAGTGAGGGTACGGGCGGCACCATATATTTT. Its translation: CASSEGTGGTIYF.

J is TRBJ2-5 and V is TRBV7-3; weak D call: TRBD1 (6 bases). V lost 4 bases and J 6 bases, leaving 18 bases between the germline ends. This CDR3 is built from 15 residues. Germline CDR1 reads SGHTA; CDR2 reads FQGTGA. The CDR3 DNA sequence: TGTGCCAGCAGCTGCCTCTACAAGGGGGTGAAGACCCAGTACTTC. Its translation is CASSCLYKGVKTQYF.

This rearrangement joins TRBV7-2 to TRBJ2-1; TRBD2 is a possible D gene (5 bases). CDR3 length: 15 amino acids. The V and J ends lost 0 bases and 4 bases respectively, with 10 bases between them. Germline V gives CDR1 SGHTA, CDR2 FQGNSA. The CDR3 is CASSLAGVSYNEQFF. CDR3 DNA: TGTGCCAGCAGCTTAGCGGGAGTCTCTTACAATGAGCAGTTCTTC.

The chain couples TRBV4-3 to TRBJ1-4; D possibly corresponds to TRBD1 (6 bases). The V end was cut by 0 bases, the J end by 10 bases, with 21 bases between. Germline values: CDR1 LGHNA, CDR2 YSLEER. The CDR3 has 17 residues. The CDR3 is CASSQEEVTELGGKLFF. CDR3 nucleotide sequence: TGCGCCAGCAGCCAAGAAGAGGTCACCGAGTTAGGGGGAAAACTGTTTTTT.

Worth noting for this clone: At one boundary the junction diverges from the germline segment, which might be a read error. The J gene is TRBJ2-5, the V gene TRBV30; D is unresolved. CDR1 is GTSNPN and CDR2 is SVGIG in the germline V gene (reference sequence). The CDR3 is 13 residues long. CDR3 nucleotide sequence: TGTGCCCGGAGTGTATCGGTCTATGGGACCCAGTACTTC. Its protein product is CARSVSVYGTQYF.

The rearrangement uses TRBV5-6 and TRBJ1-1; D is perhaps TRBD1 (5 bases). V was cut by 4 bases and J by 7 bases, with 20 bases left in between. Germline V gene sequence: CDR1 SGHDT, CDR2 YYEEEE. The CDR3 loop spans 15 amino acids. CDR3 bases: TGTGCCAGCAGCAGGGTCAAGGGGCTCTTCCTTGAAGCTTTCTTT. This gives the protein CASSRVKGLFLEAFF.

The chain joins TRBV11-2 to TRBJ2-1; 10 bases agree with TRBD2. The CDR3 has 16 amino acids. V trimming: 2 bases; J trimming: 4 bases; junction bases outside the gene matches: 5. Germline assignment: CDR1 SGHAT and CDR2 FQNNGV. CDR3 DNA: TGTGCCAGCAGCTTAACTAGCGGGGCCAATTACAATGAGCAGTTCTTC. It codes for CASSLTSGANYNEQFF.

The chain is built from TRBV11-2 and TRBJ2-7; 8 bases are a match to TRBD1. Per the germline V gene, CDR1 is SGHAT and CDR2 is FQNNGV. The ends lost 5 bases at V and 0 bases at J; junction bases unmatched: 9. The CDR3 has 16 amino acids. CDR3 residues: CASSNLVGQDSYEQYF. The DNA for the CDR3 is TGTGCCAGCAGCAACCTTGTGGGACAGGACTCCTACGAGCAGTACTTC.

The genes are TRBV28 and TRBJ2-7, with D perhaps given as TRBD1 or TRBD2 (5 bases each). V lost 3 bases and J 1 base, leaving 10 bases between the germline ends. Germline CDR1 and CDR2: MDHEN and SYDVKM. The CDR3 extends over 14 amino acids. The CDR3 protein is CASSLPGLSYEQYF. In DNA, the CDR3 is TGTGCCAGCAGTTTGCCGGGGCTGTCCTACGAGCAGTACTTC.

The count of this clone is one. CDR3 sequence reads: CASSLRGGDEQFF. CDR3 nucleotides: TGTGCCAGCAGCTTGCGGGGAGGCGATGAGCAGTTCTTC. The V gene is TRBV7-6, the J gene TRBJ2-1; maybe TRBD2 (6 bases). Trimming shortened V by 3 bases and J by 8 bases, and 11 bases separated the two germline ends. This CDR3 spans 13 amino acids. Germline-derived CDR1 and CDR2 are SGHVS and FNYEAQ.

The CDR3 reads CASSEQATDTQYF. The CDR3 coding sequence is TGTGCCAGCAGTGAACAGGCGACAGATACGCAGTATTTT. The J gene is TRBJ2-3, the V gene TRBV6-5, with D possibly being TRBD1 (5 bases). This CDR3 is built from 13 residues. V was pared by 5 bases and J by 3 bases, with 9 bases between. CDR1 is MNHEY and CDR2 is SVGAGI in the germline V gene.

The chain has TRBV6-6 and TRBJ2-4; TRBD1 matches at 9 bases. This CDR3 region has 14 residues. Germline values: CDR1 MNHNY, CDR2 SVGAGI (reference sequence). V was clipped by 7 bases and J by 6 bases; unmatched bases: 7. CDR3 nucleotides: TGTGCCAGCACATGGGGGACAGGGAGAAACATTCAGTACTTC. Translation: CASTWGTGRNIQYF.

The chain uses TRBV7-6 and TRBJ2-7; 7 nucleotides agree with TRBD2. This CDR3 region has 15 residues. The ends lost 4 bases at V and 4 bases at J; junction bases unmatched: 10. Germline-derived CDR1 and CDR2 are SGHVS and FNYEAQ. This chain's CDR3 is CASSSGAGNGYEQYF. CDR3 nucleotides: TGTGCCAGCAGCTCCGGAGCGGGAAATGGGTACGAGCAGTACTTC.

The V call is TRBV4-2, the J call TRBJ2-7; 7 positions agree with TRBD1. V lost 4 bases and J lost 2; bases outside the gene matches: 11. The CDR3 has 16 residues. Germline loops: CDR1 LGHNA, CDR2 YNFKEQ. This CDR3 reads CASSPGSMQGAYEQYF. In DNA, the CDR3 is TGTGCCAGCAGCCCAGGGTCGATGCAGGGGGCCTACGAGCAGTACTTC.

This clone was recorded only once. CDR3 coding DNA: TGTGCCAGCAGCTTAACAGGAGCAGGGGGTTTTAATGAGCAGTTCTTC. Translation: CASSLTGAGGFNEQFF. The rearrangement uses TRBV7-3 and TRBJ2-1, with TRBD1 matching over 7 bases. Germline CDR1 reads SGHTA; CDR2 reads FQGTGA. The CDR3 totals 16 residues. V dropped 0 bases and J dropped 7; count of bases not matched to a gene: 9.

This sequence joins TRBV6-6 and TRBJ2-1; TRBD2 aligns across 10 bases. Germline CDR1 and CDR2: MNHNY and SVGAGI (reference sequence). The CDR3 loop spans 16 amino acids. J lost 5 bases, V lost 2 bases, and 6 bases had no gene match. CDR3 sequence (DNA): TGTGCCAGCAGTTACCTAGCGGGAGTTGCCCACAATGAGCAGTTCTTC. Protein: CASSYLAGVAHNEQFF.

This sequence joins TRBV20-1 and TRBJ1-1; D is unresolved. The V end was cut by 6 bases, the J end by 1 base, with 6 bases between. The length of the CDR3 is 11 residues. The germline CDR1 and CDR2 sequences are DFQATT and SNEGSKA (reference sequence). The CDR3 sequence: CSAPENTEAFF. The CDR3, as DNA: TGCAGTGCCCCGGAGAACACTGAAGCTTTCTTT.